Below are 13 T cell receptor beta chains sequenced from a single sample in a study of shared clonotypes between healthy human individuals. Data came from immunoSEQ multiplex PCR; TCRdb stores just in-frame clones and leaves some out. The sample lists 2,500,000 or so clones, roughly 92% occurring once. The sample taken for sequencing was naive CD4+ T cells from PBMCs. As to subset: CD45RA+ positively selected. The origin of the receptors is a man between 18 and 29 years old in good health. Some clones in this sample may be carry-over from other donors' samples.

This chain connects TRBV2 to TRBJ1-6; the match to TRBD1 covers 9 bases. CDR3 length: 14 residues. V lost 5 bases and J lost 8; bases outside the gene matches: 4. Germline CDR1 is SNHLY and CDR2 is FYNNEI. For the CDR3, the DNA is TGTGCCAGCAGTCAAGACAGGGGGGATTCACCCCTCCACTTT. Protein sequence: CASSQDRGDSPLHF.

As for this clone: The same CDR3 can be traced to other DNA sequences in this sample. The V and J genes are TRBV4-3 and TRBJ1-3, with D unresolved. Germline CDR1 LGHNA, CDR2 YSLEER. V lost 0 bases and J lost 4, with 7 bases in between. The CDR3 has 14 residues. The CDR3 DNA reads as TGCGCCAGCAGCCAAGACCGGGCCGGAAACACCATATATTTT. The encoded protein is CASSQDRAGNTIYF.

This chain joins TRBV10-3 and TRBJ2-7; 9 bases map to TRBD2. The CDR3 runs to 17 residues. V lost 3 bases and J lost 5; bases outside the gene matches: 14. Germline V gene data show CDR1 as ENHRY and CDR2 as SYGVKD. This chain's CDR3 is CAISETSWAGGADEQYF. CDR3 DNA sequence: TGTGCCATCAGTGAAACTTCCTGGGCGGGAGGGGCCGACGAGCAGTACTTC.

The CDR3 sequence: CSALRGYEQYF. Here the CDR3 DNA reads TGCAGCGCGTTGAGGGGCTACGAGCAGTACTTC. The chain couples TRBV29-1 to TRBJ2-7; D possibly matches TRBD1 or TRBD2 (5 bases each). The CDR3 has 11 residues. The germline CDR1 and CDR2 sequences are SQVTM and ANQGSEA. Trimming took 7 bases from V and 3 from J, leaving 10 bases between them.

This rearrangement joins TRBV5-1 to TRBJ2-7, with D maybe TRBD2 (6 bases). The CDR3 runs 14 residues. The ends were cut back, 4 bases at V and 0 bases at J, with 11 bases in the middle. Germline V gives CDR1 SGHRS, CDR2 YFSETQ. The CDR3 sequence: CASSPDGSSYEQYF. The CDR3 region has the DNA TGCGCCAGCAGCCCGGACGGGAGCTCCTACGAGCAGTACTTC. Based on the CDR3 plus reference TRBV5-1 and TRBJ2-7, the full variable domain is KAGVTQTPRYLIKTRGQQVTLSCSPISGHRSVSWYQQTPGQGLQFLFEYFSETQRNKGNFPGRFSGRQFSNSRSEMNVSTLELGDSALYLCASSPDGSSYEQYFGPGTRLTVT.

CDR3 loop: CASSLPNTGGTEAFF. The CDR3 DNA follows: TGTGCCAGCAGCTTACCGAACACGGGAGGCACTGAAGCTTTCTTT. The rearrangement links TRBV7-2 to TRBJ1-1; unclear D gene. CDR1 is SGHTA, CDR2 FQGNSA, per germline. This CDR3 has 15 amino acids. V was cut by 2 bases and J by 4 bases, with 14 bases left in between.

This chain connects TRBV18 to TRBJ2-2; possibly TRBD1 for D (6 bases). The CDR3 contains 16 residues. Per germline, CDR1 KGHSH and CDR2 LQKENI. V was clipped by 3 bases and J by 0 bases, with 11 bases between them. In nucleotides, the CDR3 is TGTGCCAGCTCACCTAACAGGGTAACGAACACCGGGGAGCTGTTTTTT. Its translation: CASSPNRVTNTGELFF.

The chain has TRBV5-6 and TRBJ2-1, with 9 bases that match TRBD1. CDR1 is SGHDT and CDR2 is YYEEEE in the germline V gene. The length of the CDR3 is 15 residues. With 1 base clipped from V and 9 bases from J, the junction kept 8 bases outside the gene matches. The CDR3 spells CASSLTGGAMVEQFF. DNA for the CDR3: TGTGCCAGCAGCTTGACAGGGGGCGCGATGGTTGAGCAGTTCTTC.

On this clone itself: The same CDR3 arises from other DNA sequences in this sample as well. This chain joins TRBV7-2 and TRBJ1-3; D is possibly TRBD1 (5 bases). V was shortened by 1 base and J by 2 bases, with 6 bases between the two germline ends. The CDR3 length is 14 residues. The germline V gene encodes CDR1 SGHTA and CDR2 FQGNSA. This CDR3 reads CASSLGGPGNTIYF. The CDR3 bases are TGTGCCAGCAGCTTAGGGGGCCCTGGAAACACCATATATTTT.

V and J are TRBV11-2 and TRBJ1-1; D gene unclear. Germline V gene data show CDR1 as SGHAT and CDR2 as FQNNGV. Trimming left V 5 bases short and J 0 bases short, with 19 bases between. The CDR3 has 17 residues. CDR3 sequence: CASSPRNEGRMNTEAFF. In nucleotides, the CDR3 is TGTGCCAGCAGCCCTCGTAATGAAGGGAGAATGAACACTGAAGCTTTCTTT.

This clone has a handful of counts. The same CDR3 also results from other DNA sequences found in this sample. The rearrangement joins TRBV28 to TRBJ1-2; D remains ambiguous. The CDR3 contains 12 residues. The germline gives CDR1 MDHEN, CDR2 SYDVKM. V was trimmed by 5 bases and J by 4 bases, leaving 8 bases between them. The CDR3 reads CASSPPGYGYTF. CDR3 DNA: TGTGCCAGCAGTCCCCCGGGCTATGGCTACACCTTC.

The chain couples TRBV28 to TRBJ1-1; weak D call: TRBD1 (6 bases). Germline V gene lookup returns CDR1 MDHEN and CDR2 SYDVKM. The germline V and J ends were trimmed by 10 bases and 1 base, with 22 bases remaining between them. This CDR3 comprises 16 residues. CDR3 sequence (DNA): TGTGCCACCCTTTCACAAGGGGGGCTGGGGAACACTGAAGCTTTCTTT. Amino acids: CATLSQGGLGNTEAFF.

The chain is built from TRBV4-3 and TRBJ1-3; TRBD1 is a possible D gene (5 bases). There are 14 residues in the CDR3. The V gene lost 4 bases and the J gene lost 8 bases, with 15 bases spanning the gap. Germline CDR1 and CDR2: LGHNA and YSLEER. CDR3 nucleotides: TGCGCCAGCAGCCGCCAGGGTACTGTGGACACCATATATTTT. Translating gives CASSRQGTVDTIYF.